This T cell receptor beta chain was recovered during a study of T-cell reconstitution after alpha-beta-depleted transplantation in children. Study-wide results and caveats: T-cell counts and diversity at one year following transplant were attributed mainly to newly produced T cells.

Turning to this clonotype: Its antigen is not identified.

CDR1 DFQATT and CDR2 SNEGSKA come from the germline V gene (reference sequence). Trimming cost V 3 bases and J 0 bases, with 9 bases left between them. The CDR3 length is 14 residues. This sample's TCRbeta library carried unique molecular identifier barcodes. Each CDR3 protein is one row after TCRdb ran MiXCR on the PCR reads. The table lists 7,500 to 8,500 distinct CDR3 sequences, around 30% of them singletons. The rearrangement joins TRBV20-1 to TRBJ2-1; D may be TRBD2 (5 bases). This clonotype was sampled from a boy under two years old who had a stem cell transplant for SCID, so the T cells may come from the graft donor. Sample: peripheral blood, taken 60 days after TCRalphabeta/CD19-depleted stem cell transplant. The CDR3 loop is CSARRVSSYNEQFF. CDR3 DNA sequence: TGCAGTGCTAGGAGGGTTAGCTCCTACAATGAGCAGTTCTTC.